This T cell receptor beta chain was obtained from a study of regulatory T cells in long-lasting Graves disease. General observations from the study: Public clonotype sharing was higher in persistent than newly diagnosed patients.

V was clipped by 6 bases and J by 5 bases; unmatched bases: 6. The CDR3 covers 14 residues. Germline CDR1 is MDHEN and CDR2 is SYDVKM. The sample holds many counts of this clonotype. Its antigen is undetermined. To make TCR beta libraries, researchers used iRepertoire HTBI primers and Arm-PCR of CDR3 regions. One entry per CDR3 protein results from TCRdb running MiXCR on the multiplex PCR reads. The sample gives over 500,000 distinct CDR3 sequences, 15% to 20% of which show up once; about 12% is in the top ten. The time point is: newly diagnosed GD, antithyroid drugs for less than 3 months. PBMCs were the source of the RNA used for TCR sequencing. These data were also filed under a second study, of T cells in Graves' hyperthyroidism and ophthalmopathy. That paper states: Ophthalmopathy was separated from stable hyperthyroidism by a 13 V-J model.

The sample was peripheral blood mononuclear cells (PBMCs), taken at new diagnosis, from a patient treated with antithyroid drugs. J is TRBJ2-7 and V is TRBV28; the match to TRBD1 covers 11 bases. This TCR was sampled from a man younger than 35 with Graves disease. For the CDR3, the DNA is TGTGCCAGCAGGGACAGGGGGCGCGTCAACGAGCAGTACTTC. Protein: CASRDRGRVNEQYF.